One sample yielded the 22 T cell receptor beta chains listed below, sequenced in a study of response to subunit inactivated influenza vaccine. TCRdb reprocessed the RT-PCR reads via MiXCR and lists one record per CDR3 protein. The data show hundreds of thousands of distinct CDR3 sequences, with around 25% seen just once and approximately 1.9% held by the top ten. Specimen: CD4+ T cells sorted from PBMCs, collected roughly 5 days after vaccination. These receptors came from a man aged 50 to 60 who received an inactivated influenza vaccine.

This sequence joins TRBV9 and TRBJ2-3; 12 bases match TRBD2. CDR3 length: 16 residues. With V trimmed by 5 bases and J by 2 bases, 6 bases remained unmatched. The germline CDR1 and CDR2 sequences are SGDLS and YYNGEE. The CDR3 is CASSKTSGGYTDTQYF. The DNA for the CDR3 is TGTGCCAGCAGTAAGACTAGCGGGGGTTACACAGATACGCAGTATTTT.

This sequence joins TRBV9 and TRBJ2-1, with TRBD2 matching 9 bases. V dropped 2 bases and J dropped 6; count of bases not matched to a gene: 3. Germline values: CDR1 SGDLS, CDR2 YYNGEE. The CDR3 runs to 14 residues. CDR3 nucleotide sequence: TGTGCCAGCAGCGTCGCGGGAGGGTTCAATGAGCAGTTCTTC. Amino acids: CASSVAGGFNEQFF.

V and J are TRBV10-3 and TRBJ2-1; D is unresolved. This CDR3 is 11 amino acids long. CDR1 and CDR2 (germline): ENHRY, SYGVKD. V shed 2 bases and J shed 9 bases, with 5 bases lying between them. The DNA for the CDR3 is TGTGCCATCAGTGAGCGACTTGAGCAGTTCTTC. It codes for CAISERLEQFF.

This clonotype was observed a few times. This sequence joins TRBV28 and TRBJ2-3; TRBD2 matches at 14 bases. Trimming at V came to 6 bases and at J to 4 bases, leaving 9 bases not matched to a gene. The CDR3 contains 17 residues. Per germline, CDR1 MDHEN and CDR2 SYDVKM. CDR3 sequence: CASRGGGLAGAADTQYF. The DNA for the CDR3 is TGTGCCAGCAGGGGGGGGGGACTAGCGGGAGCCGCAGATACGCAGTATTTT.

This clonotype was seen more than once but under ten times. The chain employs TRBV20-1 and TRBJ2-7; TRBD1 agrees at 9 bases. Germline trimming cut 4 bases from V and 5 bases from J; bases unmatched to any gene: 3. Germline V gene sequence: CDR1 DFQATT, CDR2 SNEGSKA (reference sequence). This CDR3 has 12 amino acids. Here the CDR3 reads CSATRQGDEQYF. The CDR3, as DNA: TGCAGTGCTACTAGACAGGGGGACGAGCAGTACTTC.

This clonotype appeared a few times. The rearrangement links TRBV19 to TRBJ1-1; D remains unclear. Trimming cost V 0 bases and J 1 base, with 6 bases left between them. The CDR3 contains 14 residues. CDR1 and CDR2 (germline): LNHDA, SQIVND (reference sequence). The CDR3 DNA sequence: TGTGCCAGTAGTATAGAACACTGGAACACTGAAGCTTTCTTT. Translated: CASSIEHWNTEAFF. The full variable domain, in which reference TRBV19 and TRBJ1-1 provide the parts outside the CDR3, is DGGITQSPKYLFRKEGQNVTLSCEQNLNHDAMYWYRQDPGQGLRLIYYSQIVNDFQKGDIAEGYSVSREKKESFPLTVTSAQKNPTAFYLCASSIEHWNTEAFFGQGTRLTVV.

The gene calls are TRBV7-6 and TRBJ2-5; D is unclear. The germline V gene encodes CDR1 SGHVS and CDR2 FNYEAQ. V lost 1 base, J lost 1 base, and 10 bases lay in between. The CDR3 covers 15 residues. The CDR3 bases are TGTGCCAGCAGCTTAGTGGGCCGGGTCCAAGAGACCCAGTACTTC. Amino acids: CASSLVGRVQETQYF. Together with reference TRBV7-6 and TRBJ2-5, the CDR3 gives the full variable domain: GAGVSQSPRYKVTKRGQDVALRCDPISGHVSLYWYRQALGQGPEFLTYFNYEAQQDKSGLPNDRFSAERPEGSISTLTIQRTEQRDSAMYRCASSLVGRVQETQYFGPGTRLLVL.

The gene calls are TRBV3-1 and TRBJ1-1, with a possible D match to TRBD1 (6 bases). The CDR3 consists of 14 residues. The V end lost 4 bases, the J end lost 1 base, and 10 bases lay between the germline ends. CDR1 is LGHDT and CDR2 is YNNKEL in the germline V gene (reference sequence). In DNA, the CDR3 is TGTGCCAGCAGCCGGGGGCAGACGAACACTGAAGCTTTCTTT. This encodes CASSRGQTNTEAFF.

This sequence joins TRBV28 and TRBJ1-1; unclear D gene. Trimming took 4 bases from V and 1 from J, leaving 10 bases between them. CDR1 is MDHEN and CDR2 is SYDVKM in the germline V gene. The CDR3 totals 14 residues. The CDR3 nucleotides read TGTGCCAGCAGTTCGAGACACTCGAACACTGAAGCTTTCTTT. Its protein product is CASSSRHSNTEAFF.

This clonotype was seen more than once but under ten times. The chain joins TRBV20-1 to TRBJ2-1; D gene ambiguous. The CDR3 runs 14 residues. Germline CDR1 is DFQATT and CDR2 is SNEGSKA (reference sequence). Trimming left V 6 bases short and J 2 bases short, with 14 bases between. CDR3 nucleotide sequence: TGCAGTGCCCTGAAGAGTCTGCCCTACAATGAGCAGTTCTTC. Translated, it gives CSALKSLPYNEQFF.

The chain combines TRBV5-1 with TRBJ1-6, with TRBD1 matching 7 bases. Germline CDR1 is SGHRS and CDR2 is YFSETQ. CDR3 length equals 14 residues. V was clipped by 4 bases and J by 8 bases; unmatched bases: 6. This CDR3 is CASSRDSRDSPLHF. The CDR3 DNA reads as TGCGCCAGCAGCCGGGACAGTAGGGATTCACCCCTCCACTTT.

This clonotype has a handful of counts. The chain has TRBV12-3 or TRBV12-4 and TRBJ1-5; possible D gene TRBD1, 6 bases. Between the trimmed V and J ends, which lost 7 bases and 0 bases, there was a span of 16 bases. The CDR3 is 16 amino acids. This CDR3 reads CASTPDSPFSNQPQHF. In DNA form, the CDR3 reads TGTGCCAGCACCCCGGACAGCCCGTTTAGCAATCAGCCCCAGCATTTT.

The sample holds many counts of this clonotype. The CDR3 spells CASTDGRRNEKLFF. In DNA, the CDR3 is TGTGCCAGCACCGACGGAAGGCGAAACGAAAAACTGTTTTTT. This chain connects TRBV7-2 to TRBJ1-4; no clear D. Germline-derived CDR1 and CDR2 are SGHTA and FQGNSA. The length of the CDR3 is 14 residues. Trimming removed 7 bases at V and 8 bases at J, with 17 bases between.

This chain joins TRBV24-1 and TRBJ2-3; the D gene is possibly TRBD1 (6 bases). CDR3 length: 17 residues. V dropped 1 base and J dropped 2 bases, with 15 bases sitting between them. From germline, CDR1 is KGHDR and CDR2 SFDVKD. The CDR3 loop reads CATSDFVRDTITDTQYF. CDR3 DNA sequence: TGTGCCACCAGTGATTTTGTCCGGGACACTATCACAGATACGCAGTATTTT.

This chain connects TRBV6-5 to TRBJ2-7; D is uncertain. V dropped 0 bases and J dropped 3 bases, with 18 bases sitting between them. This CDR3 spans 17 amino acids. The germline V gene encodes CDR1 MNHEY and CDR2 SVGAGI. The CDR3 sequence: CASSYSLSSRPDYEQYF. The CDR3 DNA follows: TGTGCCAGCAGTTACTCGTTGAGTAGCAGGCCGGACTACGAGCAGTACTTC.

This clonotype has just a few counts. CDR3 residues: CAISESTKSYEQYF. CDR3 bases: TGTGCCATCAGTGAGTCCACAAAGTCCTACGAGCAGTACTTC. The rearrangement uses TRBV10-3 and TRBJ2-7; D is uncertain. The CDR3 runs to 14 residues. Per germline, CDR1 ENHRY and CDR2 SYGVKD. V lost 0 bases, J lost 1 base, and 7 bases lay in between.

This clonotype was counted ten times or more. The CDR3 spells CSVDDGASGYTF. The CDR3 coding sequence is TGCAGCGTTGATGATGGGGCAAGCGGCTACACCTTC. J is TRBJ1-2 and V is TRBV29-1; a possible D gene is TRBD1 (5 bases). From germline, CDR1 is SQVTM and CDR2 ANQGSEA. The CDR3 has 12 residues. V lost 3 bases and J lost 8, with 13 bases in between.

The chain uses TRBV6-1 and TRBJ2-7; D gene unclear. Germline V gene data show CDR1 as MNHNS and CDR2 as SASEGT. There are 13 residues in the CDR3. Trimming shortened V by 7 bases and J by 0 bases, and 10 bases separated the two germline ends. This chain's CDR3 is CASKRSFSYEQYF. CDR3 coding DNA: TGTGCCAGCAAGAGAAGTTTCTCCTACGAGCAGTACTTC.

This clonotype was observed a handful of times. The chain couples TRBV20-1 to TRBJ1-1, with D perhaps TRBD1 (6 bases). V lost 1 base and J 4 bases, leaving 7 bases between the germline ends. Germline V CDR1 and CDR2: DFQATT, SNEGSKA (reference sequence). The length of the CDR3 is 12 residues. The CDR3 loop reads CSARGDITEAFF. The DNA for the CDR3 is TGCAGTGCTAGAGGGGACATCACTGAAGCTTTCTTT.

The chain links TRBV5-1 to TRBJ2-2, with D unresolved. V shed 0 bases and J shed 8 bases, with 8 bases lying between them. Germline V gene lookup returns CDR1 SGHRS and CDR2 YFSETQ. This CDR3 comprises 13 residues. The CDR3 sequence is CASSLDPEGELFF. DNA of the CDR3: TGCGCCAGCAGCTTGGACCCGGAAGGGGAGCTGTTTTTT.

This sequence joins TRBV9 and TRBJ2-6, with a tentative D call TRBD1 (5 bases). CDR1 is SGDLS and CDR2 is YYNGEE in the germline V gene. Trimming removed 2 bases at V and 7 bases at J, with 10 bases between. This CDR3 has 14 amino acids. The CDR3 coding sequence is TGTGCCAGCAGCGTCTCCACAGGAGCCAACGTCCTGACTTTC. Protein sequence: CASSVSTGANVLTF.

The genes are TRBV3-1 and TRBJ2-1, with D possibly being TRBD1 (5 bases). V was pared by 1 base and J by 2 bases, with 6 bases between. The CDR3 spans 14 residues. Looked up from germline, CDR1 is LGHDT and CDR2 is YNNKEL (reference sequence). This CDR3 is CASSQGTPYNEQFF. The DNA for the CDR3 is TGTGCCAGCAGCCAAGGGACACCCTACAATGAGCAGTTCTTC.